The clone carrying this T cell receptor (beta chain) was found a few times. Its antigen is as yet unknown. One entry per CDR3 protein, called by TCRdb with MiXCR from the 5' RACE reads. The sample lists hundreds of thousands of distinct CDR3 sequences, less than 25% occurring once. The data were obtained in a study of T-cell memory formation after mild COVID-19. Study observations and caveats: The study found balanced CD4/CD8 in clones contracting day 15 to 85 and a CD4+ lean in later expanders. In pre-infection memory, a portion of responding clones appeared, which suggested that cross-reactive memory joined.

Germline assignment: CDR1 MDHEN and CDR2 SYDVKM. The CDR3 has 11 amino acids. Trimming cost V 7 bases and J 8 bases, with 9 bases left between them. The V and J genes are TRBV28 and TRBJ2-1; no clear D gene. The clonotype was recovered from an adult woman who had mild COVID-19 (a few samples of this study predate the infection). Cell type and time point are not known. Sequences were obtained from PBMCs or a T cell subset sorted from them (not recorded which). CDR3 DNA: TGTGCCAGCATGTGGACGCATGAGCAGTTCTTC. Amino acid sequence: CASMWTHEQFF.